Given below is one TCR beta chain in context. Libraries were prepared by immunoSEQ multiplex PCR; TCRdb keeps only in-frame clonotypes and omits some of them. Of about 79,000 clones listed, 90% to 95% are singletons. The sample comes from a study of technical replicates of blood from a few donors. The receptor's source is a human donor in good health. The sequencing input was T cells isolated from PBMCs.

The DNA for the CDR3 is TGTGCCAGCAGGGACTCTGGGCAGGGGGGAGGCTACACCTTC. The encoded protein is CASRDSGQGGGYTF. The V gene is TRBV25-1, the J gene TRBJ1-2; 7 bases are a match to TRBD1. The length of the CDR3 is 14 residues. Germline CDR1 and CDR2: MGHDK and SYGVNS. Germline trimming cut 6 bases from V and 8 bases from J; bases unmatched to any gene: 12.